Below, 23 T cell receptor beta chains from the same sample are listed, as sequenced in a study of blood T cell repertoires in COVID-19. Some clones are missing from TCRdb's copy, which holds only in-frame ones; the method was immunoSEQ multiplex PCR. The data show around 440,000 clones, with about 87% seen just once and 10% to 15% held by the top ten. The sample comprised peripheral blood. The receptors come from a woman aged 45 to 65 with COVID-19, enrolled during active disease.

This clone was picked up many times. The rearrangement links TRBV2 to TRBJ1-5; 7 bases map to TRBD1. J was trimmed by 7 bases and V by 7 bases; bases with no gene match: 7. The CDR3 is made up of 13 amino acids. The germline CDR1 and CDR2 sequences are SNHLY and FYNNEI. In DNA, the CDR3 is TGTGCCAGCACTAGGGACAGTTTGCAGCCCCAGCATTTT. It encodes CASTRDSLQPQHF.

The CDR3 reads CASSYGGVYEQYF. CDR3 bases: TGTGCCAGCAGTTACGGGGGGGTCTACGAGCAGTACTTC. V is TRBV12-3 or TRBV12-4 and J is TRBJ2-7, with TRBD2 matching 8 bases. Unmatched junction bases numbered 2, after V lost 4 bases and J lost 3 bases. The CDR3 is 13 amino acids.

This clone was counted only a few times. CDR3 nucleotide sequence: TGTGCCAGCAGCTTGGAGGGGACAGGGCCGCTAAAGCAGTACTTC. Amino acid sequence: CASSLEGTGPLKQYF. V gene TRBV27 combines with J gene TRBJ2-7; TRBD1 matches at 9 bases. There are 15 residues in the CDR3. Unmatched junction bases numbered 14, after V lost 6 bases and J lost 8 bases. Germline V lookup: CDR1 MNHEY, CDR2 SMNVEV (reference sequence).

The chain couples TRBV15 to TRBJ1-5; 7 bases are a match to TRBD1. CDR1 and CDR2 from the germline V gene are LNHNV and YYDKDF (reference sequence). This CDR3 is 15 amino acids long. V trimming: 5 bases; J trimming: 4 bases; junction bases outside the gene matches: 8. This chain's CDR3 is CATSRGQLNNQPQHF. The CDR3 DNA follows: TGTGCCACCAGCCGGGGACAGTTAAATAATCAGCCCCAGCATTTT.

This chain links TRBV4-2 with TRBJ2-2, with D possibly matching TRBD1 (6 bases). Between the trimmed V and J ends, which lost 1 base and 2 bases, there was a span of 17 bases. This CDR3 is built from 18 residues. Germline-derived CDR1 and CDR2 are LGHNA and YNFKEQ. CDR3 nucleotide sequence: TGTGCCAGCAGCCAAGCGGGTTGGGGACACAAAAACACCGGGGAGCTGTTTTTT. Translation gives CASSQAGWGHKNTGELFF.

As DNA, the CDR3 is TGTGCCTGGAGGGACAGGGGGTGGGACTACGAGCAGTACTTC. This codes for CAWRDRGWDYEQYF. The chain couples TRBV30 to TRBJ2-7, with 10 bases fitting TRBD1. The CDR3 has 14 amino acids. From germline, CDR1 is GTSNPN and CDR2 SVGIG (reference sequence). J gave up 3 bases and V 3 bases, and 5 bases lay outside the gene matches.

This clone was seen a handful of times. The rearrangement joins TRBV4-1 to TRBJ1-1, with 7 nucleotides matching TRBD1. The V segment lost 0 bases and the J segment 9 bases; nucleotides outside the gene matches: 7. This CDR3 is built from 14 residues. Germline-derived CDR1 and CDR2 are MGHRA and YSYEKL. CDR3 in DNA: TGCGCCAGCAGCCAAGAATCCCGGGACAGCAAAGCTTTCTTT. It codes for CASSQESRDSKAFF.

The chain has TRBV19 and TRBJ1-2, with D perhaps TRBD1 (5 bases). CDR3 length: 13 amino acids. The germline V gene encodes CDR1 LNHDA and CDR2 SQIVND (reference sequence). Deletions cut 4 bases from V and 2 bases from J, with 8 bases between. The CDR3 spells CASSKTENYGYTF. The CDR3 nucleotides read TGTGCCAGTAGTAAGACAGAGAACTATGGCTACACCTTC. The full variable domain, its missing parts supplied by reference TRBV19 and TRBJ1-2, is DGGITQSPKYLFRKEGQNVTLSCEQNLNHDAMYWYRQDPGQGLRLIYYSQIVNDFQKGDIAEGYSVSREKKESFPLTVTSAQKNPTAFYLCASSKTENYGYTFGSGTRLTVV.

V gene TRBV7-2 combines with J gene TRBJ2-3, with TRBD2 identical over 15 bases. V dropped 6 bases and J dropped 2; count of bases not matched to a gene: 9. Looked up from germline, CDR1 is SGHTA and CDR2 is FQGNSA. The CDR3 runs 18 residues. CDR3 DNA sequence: TGTGCCAGCAGTCCCGGACTAGCGGGGGGGCCCCACACAGATACGCAGTATTTT. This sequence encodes CASSPGLAGGPHTDTQYF.

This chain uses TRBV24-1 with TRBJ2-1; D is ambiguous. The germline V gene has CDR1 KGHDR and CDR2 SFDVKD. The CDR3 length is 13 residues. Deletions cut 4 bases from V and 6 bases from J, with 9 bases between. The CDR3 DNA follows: TGTGCCACCAGTGAATTAGCCATCAATGAGCAGTTCTTC. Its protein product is CATSELAINEQFF.

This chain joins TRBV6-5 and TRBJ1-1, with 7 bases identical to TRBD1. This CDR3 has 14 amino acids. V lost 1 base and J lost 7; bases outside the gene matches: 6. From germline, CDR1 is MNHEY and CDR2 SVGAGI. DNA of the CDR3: TGTGCCAGCAGTTACTGGGGGACAGAAGATGAAGCTTTCTTT. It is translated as CASSYWGTEDEAFF.

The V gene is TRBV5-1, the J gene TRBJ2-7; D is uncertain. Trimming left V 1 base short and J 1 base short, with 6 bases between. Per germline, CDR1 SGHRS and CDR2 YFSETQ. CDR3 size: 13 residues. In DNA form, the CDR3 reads TGCGCCAGCAGCTTGCCCTCTTCCTACGAGCAGTACTTC. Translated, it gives CASSLPSSYEQYF.

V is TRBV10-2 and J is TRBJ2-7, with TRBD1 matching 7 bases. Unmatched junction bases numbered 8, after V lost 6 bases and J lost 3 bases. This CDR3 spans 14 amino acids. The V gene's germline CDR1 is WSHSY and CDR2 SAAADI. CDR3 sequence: CASSRPTGNYEQYF. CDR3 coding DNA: TGCGCCAGCAGCCGCCCGACAGGGAACTACGAGCAGTACTTC.

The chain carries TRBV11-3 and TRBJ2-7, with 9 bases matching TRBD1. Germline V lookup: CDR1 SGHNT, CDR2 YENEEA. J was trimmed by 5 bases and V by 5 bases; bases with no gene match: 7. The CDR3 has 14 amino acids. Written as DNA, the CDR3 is TGTGCCAGCAGCCCGCGGGACAGGGCCAACGAGCAGTACTTC. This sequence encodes CASSPRDRANEQYF.

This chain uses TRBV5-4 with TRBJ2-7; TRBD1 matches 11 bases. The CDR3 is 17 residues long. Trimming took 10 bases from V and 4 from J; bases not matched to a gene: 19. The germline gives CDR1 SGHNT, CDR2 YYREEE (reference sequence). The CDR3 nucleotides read TGTGCCTATGGGGAAGGCCCCCCGGGGACAGGGGGTTACGAGCAGTACTTC. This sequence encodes CAYGEGPPGTGGYEQYF.

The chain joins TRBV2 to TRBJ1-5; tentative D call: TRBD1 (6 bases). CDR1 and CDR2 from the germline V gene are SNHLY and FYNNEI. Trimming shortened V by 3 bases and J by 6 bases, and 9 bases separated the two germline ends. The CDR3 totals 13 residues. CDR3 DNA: TGTGCCAGCAGTGACAGGGGAAGTCAGCCCCAGCATTTT. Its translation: CASSDRGSQPQHF.

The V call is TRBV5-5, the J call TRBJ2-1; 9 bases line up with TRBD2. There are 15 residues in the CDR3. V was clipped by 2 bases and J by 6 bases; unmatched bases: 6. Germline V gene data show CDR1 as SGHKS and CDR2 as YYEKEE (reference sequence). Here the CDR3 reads CASSFRLADFNEQFF. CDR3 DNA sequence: TGTGCCAGCAGCTTCCGACTAGCGGATTTCAATGAGCAGTTCTTC.

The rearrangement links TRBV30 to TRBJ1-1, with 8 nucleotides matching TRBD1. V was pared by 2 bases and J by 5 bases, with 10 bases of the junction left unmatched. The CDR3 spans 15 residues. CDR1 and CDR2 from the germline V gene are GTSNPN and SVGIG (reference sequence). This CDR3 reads CAWSLNPGQVTEAFF. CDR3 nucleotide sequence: TGTGCCTGGAGTTTAAATCCGGGACAGGTTACTGAAGCTTTCTTT.

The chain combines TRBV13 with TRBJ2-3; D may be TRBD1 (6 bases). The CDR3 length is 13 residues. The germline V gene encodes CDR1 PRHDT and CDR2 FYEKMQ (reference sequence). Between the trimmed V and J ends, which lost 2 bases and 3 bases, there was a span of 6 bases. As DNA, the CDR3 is TGTGCCAGCAGCTTAACAGGGACAGATACGCAGTATTTT. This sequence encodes CASSLTGTDTQYF. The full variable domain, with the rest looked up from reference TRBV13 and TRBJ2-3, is AAGVIQSPRHLIKEKRETATLKCYPIPRHDTVYWYQQGPGQDPQFLISFYEKMQSDKGSIPDRFSAQQFSDYHSELNMSSLELGDSALYFCASSLTGTDTQYFGPGTRLTVL.

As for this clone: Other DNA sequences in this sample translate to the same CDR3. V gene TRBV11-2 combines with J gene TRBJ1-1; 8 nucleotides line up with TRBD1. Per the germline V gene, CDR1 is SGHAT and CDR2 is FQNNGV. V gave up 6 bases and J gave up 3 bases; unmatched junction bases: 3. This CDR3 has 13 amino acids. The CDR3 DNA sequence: TGTGCCAGCAGTCTGGACAGGGACACTGAAGCTTTCTTT. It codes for CASSLDRDTEAFF.

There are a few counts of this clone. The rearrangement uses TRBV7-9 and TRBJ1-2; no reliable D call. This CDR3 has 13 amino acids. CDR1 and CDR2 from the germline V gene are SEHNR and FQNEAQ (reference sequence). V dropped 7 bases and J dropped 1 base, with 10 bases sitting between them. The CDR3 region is CASKGTVNYGYTF. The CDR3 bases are TGTGCCAGCAAAGGAACAGTTAACTATGGCTACACCTTC. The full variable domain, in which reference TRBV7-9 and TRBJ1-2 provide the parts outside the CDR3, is DTGVSQNPRHKITKRGQNVTFRCDPISEHNRLYWYRQTLGQGPEFLTYFQNEAQLEKSRLLSDRFSAERPKGSFSTLEIQRTEQGDSAMYLCASKGTVNYGYTFGSGTRLTVV.

CDR3: CASSQRGQGRDTEAFF. The CDR3 nucleotides are TGTGCCAGCAGCCAACGCGGACAGGGTAGGGACACTGAAGCTTTCTTT. The chain carries TRBV3-1 (or the pseudogene TRBV3-2) and TRBJ1-1, with 8 bases matching TRBD1. The CDR3 totals 16 residues. Germline CDR1 LGHDT, CDR2 YNNKEL (reference sequence). J gave up 3 bases and V 2 bases, and 8 bases lay outside the gene matches.

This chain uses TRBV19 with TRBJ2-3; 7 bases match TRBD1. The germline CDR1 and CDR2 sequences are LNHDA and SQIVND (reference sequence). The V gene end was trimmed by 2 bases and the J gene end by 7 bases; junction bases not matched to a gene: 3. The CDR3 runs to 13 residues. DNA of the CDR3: TGTGCCAGTAGTATAAGGGGGCCTAATACGCAGTATTTT. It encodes CASSIRGPNTQYF.